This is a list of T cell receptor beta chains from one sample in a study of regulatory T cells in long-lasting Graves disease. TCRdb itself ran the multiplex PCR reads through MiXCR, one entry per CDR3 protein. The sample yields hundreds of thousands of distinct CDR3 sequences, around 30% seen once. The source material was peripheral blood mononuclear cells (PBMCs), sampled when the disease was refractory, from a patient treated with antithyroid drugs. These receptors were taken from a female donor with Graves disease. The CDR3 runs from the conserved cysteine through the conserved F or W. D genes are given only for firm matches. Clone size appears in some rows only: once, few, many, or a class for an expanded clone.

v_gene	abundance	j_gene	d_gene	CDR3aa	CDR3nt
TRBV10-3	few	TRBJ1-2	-	CAISEAATGYTF	TGTGCCATCTCGGAGGCAGCGACCGGCTACACCTTC
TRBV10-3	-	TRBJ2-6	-	CATSPPITGANVLTF	TGTGCCACGTCACCGCCTATAACTGGGGCCAACGTCCTGACTTTC
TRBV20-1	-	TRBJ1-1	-	CSARGRGPSEAFF	TGCAGTGCTAGAGGCAGAGGGCCGTCTGAAGCTTTCTTT
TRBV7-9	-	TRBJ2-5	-	CASSLEGSGTETQYF	TGTGCCAGCAGCTTAGAGGGTAGCGGAACGGAGACCCAGTACTTC
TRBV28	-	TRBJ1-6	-	CASSEQDSPLHF	TGTGCCAGCAGTGAACAGGATTCACCCCTCCACTTT
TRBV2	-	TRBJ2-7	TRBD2	CASSEGRVAGGYEQYF	TGTGCCAGCAGTGAGGGGAGAGTAGCGGGAGGCTACGAGCAGTACTTC
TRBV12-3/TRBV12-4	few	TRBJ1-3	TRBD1	CASSLAYRGLGNTIYF	TGTGCCAGCAGTTTGGCATACAGGGGGCTTGGAAACACCATATATTTT
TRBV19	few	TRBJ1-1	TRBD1	CASTSTGAVTEAFF	TGTGCCAGTACATCCACAGGGGCGGTCACTGAAGCTTTCTTT
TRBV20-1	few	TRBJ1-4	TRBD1	CSAQFWTGGTEKLFF	TGCAGTGCTCAGTTTTGGACAGGGGGCACTGAAAAACTGTTTTTT
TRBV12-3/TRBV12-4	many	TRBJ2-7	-	CASSKTNTGADEQYF	TGTGCCAGCAGTAAGACGAACACGGGGGCGGACGAGCAGTACTTC
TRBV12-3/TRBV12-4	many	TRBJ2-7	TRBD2	CASSLTSGRLSSYEQYF	TGTGCCAGCAGTTTAACTAGCGGGAGGCTGAGCTCCTACGAGCAGTACTTC
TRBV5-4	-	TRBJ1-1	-	CASSAYRGVGSTEAFF	TGTGCCAGCAGCGCCTATCGGGGGGTTGGTAGCACTGAAGCTTTCTTT
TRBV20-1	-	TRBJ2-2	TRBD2	CSAGTSNVQGGELFF	TGCAGTGCTGGGACTAGCAATGTACAGGGCGGGGAGCTGTTTTTT
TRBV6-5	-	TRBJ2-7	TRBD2	CASSYDSGSPYEQYF	TGTGCCAGCAGTTATGATAGCGGGAGCCCATACGAGCAGTACTTC
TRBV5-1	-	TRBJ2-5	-	CASSLYTSYELTQYF	TGCGCCAGCAGCTTGTACACCTCTTATGAATTGACCCAGTACTTC